This T cell receptor beta chain was recorded in a study of CD8 T cells in Susac syndrome (dated by TCRdb to the late 2010s). With regard to the full study: Whether CD8+ T cell activation and differentiation in Susac syndrome was antigen driven was tested using repertoire sequencing. Here is what the overall study found, with its caveats: The TCR sequencing and HLA analysis was acknowledged to have included a relatively small number of individuals.

Including cysteine and phenylalanine, the CDR3 has 14 amino acids. Kept here is only the CDR3 DNA, which spans 42 bases and is read in frame from base 1. Reading the germline V gene (reference sequence) gives CDR1 GTSNPN and CDR2 SVGIG. The junction shows trimming of 0 bases on V and 5 bases on J, plus 11 bases between the germline ends. RNA was extracted using the RNeasy kit, and about 0.45 to 1 microgram was reverse transcribed with random hexamers. TCR beta CDR3 regions were amplified with the immunoSEQ multiplex PCR assay covering 54 Vbeta and 13 Jbeta segments. Bias from PCR amplification was corrected by using a synthetic template baseline for primer optimization and for computational correction. Per the authors' processing: Reads were annotated to V, D and J genes according to IMGT and were analyzed with immunoSEQ Analyzer, with only productive sequences retained. Clonality was calculated as one minus the Shannon entropy normalized by log2 of the number of productive unique sequences. Public and private clones were assessed among the 100 most prevalent clones of each patient and control. A clone was defined as Susac-specific if it was absent from the healthy and MS cohorts, from 1052 published viral clones and from other ImmuneACCESS disease sequences. TCRdb applied fastp at Q25 and MiXCR to the public reads, then kept only in-frame beta chains. One record per CDR3 amino acid sequence lists the most common genes and DNA. What appears here as the V and J calls and clone size reflects TCRdb's work, not the paper's. The sample yields under 150,000 distinct CDR3 sequences; roughly 94% were counted once. Jointly, the top ten make up less than 0.15% of the sample.

Remarks on this clonotype: Which antigen it targets is not known. Per-base qualities were not stored, and no clone one base away is much larger.

High-throughput TCR beta sequencing profiled peripheral blood CD8+ and CD4+ T cells from healthy donors, Susac syndrome patients and multiple sclerosis patients. Multiple sclerosis controls were treatment-naive patients with stable or active relapsing-remitting disease fulfilling revised McDonald criteria. Bulk CD8+ and CD4+ T cells were purified by magnetic negative isolation, while CD8+ TEMRA cells were enriched using FACS. Blood was drawn into EDTA tubes, processed within 24 hours, and PBMCs were isolated by density gradient centrifugation. PBMCs destined for TCR sequencing were cryopreserved in liquid nitrogen and later thawed in a 37 °C water bath. The sorted or isolated CD4+, CD8+ and CD8+ TEMRA cells reached a purity of at least 90%.

Sample: CD4+ T cells from PBMCs. The V and J segments used are TRBV30 and TRBJ1-3; TRBD1 might be the D gene, on 6 matching bases. The TCR originated in a human donor with multiple sclerosis. DNA sequence: TGTGCCTGGAGTGTACCAGGGGCCAGAAACACCATATATTTT. Its translation is CAWSVPGARNTIYF.